This TCR beta chain was profiled in a study of vaccination and CD4 T cells after COVID-19 (dated by TCRdb to 2021 to 2024). In terms of the full investigation: Convalescent patients had a positive SARS-CoV-2 result on nasal swab PCR, and of these patients, nine had mild disease and one had severe disease. The convalescent cohort comprised six males and four females, including two Hispanic individuals, seven Caucasians, two Asians and one multiracial person. Post-COVID blood samples were collected from convalescent patients a median of about 92 days after diagnosis, with a range of roughly 35 to 161 days. Control cultures received a CEFX viral epitope pool as the positive control, an HIV-1 Nef peptide pool as the negative control, or no peptide. Culture stimuli were overlapping spike peptide pools from SARS-CoV-2 and from the common cold coronaviruses HCoV-NL63, HCoV-OC43 and HCoV-229E. The spike-specific CD4+ TCR repertoire was compared before and after mRNA vaccination in ten to eleven COVID-19 convalescent patients and a handful of infection-naive healthy vaccine recipients. Each participant got two doses of either the Pfizer-BioNTech BNT162b2 vaccine (n=8) or the Moderna mRNA-1273 vaccine (n=2). The time from the second vaccine dose to post-vaccine blood sampling had a median of roughly 72 days and ranged from about 14 to 250 days.

The treatment or condition label of this sample denotes: approximately nine-day PBMC culture with coronavirus spike peptide pools or control peptides (ViraFEST assay). The ViraFEST assay was used in the study, in which antigen-specific T cells were expanded with peptide pools and expanded clonotypes were subsequently identified by TCR sequencing. The convalescent patients' positive SARS-CoV-2 PCR tests fell between March and December 2020, which was before the Alpha, Beta and Delta variants emerged in the United States. Each well held two million PBMCs cultured with 9 to 10 ug/ml peptide pools in IMDM containing approximately 5% human AB serum and 9.5 to 10 IU/ml IL-2. On days 3 and 7, half of the culture medium was replaced with fresh IL-2-containing medium. Once the cells had been in culture for about 10 days, the EasySep CD4+ T cell isolation kit was used to isolate CD4+ T cells by negative selection. Ficoll-Paque Plus gradient centrifugation was used to isolate PBMCs from whole blood, and the isolated PBMCs were then either used fresh or cryopreserved at -140C. In general, triplicate wells were set up for every culture condition.

Library preparation was by PCR. DNA from cultured CD4+ T cells was subjected to TCR sequencing with the Oncomine TCR Beta short-read assay at the Johns Hopkins FTIC core. Genomic DNA was extracted from the cultured CD4+ T cells with the QIAamp micro DNA kit. Oncomine TCR Beta libraries from cultured CD4+ T cells were pooled using unique dual indexes and sequenced on an Illumina iSeq 100. Turning to the authors' computational methods: Non-productive sequences were removed, and CDR3s that did not start with C, did not end with F or W, or were shorter than 7 amino acids were discarded. Antigen-specific clonotypes were identified using the MANAFEST web application through comparison of peptide-stimulated wells with reference and other culture wells. An FDR below 0.05, an odds ratio above 5, and a productive frequency above 0.1% in at least two of three replicate wells were required for clones to be considered positive. A clonotype was classed as cross-reactive if the clonotype showed significant expansion both in SARS-CoV-2 spike wells and in at least one common cold coronavirus spike condition. Levenshtein distances (stringdist) and unrooted phylogenetic trees (ape) in R version 3.6.1 were used to assess CDR3 homology. Using fastp trimming at Q25 and MiXCR clonotype assembly, TCRdb reanalyzed the public sequencing data and kept in-frame beta chains. When rows share a CDR3 protein, they turn into one entry using the most common DNA and genes. The V and J calls were determined by TCRdb, not by the authors. The sample yields just under 20,000 distinct CDR3 sequences; 40% to 50% were counted once. The ten largest clones capture under 5% of the sample.

With regard to this clonotype: Its antigen is unknown. No much larger clone exists at a distance of one base, and base qualities are not known.

What the work shows at the level of the full study, not this receptor alone: Of the vaccine-specific clones in convalescent patients, 304 of 307, or nearly all, reacted only to SARS-CoV-2 spike and did not cross-react with common cold coronaviruses. Among convalescent patients, a median about 86% of the SARS-CoV-2-reactive clones seen after vaccination appeared only after vaccination, which suggests priming specific to the vaccine. Relatively few convalescent patients were included in the study, and early timepoints after natural infection were not analyzed. Although the median number of SARS-CoV-2-reactive clonotypes went up from around 20 after infection to 38 after vaccination, the increase was not significant.

This specimen was CD4+ T cells from blood, cultured in vitro, taken before SARS-CoV-2 vaccination. The sequence was obtained from a human donor who had recovered from COVID-19.

DNA sequence: TGTGCCAGCAGTCCTACCTCGGGACTAGCGGCCGCGGTCTACCACGAGCAGTACTTC. The translation is CASSPTSGLAAAVYHEQYF. The sequence joins TRBV27 to TRBJ2-7; 11 bases in between match TRBD2. V is cut back by 5 bases and J by 5 bases, with 20 bases in the junction unmatched. CDR1 and CDR2 were assigned from the germline V gene (reference sequence) as MNHEY and SMNVEV. Its CDR3 holds 19 amino acids, cysteine through phenylalanine. Only the CDR3 region is kept as DNA, spanning 57 bases read in frame from base 1.